Presented here are 25 T cell receptor beta chains from one specimen sequenced in a study of identical twins. TCRdb re-called the 5' RACE reads with MiXCR, one entry per CDR3 protein. The table records about 290,000 distinct CDR3 sequences, around 9.7% of them present only once. These records were also assigned to another study, of yellow fever vaccine responses in identical twins.

The specimen was CD8+ T cells sorted from blood. The receptors stem from a woman between 18 and 29 years old in good health.

This clonotype was observed a few times. The chain recombines TRBV9 with TRBJ2-5, with TRBD2 matching 8 bases. Trimming took 3 bases from V and 5 from J; bases not matched to a gene: 9. CDR3 length equals 15 residues. Germline V gives CDR1 SGDLS, CDR2 YYNGEE. CDR3 in amino acids: CASSANRGGHETQYF. Written as DNA, the CDR3 is TGTGCCAGCAGCGCAAACCGGGGGGGCCACGAGACCCAGTACTTC. Looking up the rest from reference TRBV9 and TRBJ2-5 gives the full variable domain: DSGVTQTPKHLITATGQRVTLRCSPRSGDLSVYWYQQSLDQGLQFLIQYYNGEERAKGNILERFSAQQFPDLHSELNLSSLELGDSALYFCASSANRGGHETQYFGPGTRLLVL.

This clonotype was observed a handful of times. The chain employs TRBV4-1 and TRBJ2-7; D may be TRBD2 (5 bases). From germline, CDR1 is MGHRA and CDR2 YSYEKL. V lost 0 bases to trimming and J lost 2 bases, with 11 bases between them. The CDR3 has 15 amino acids. In DNA form, the CDR3 reads TGCGCCAGCAGCCAAGATATGAGCGGACCCTACGAGCAGTACTTC. It translates to CASSQDMSGPYEQYF.

This clonotype has a handful of counts. This chain joins TRBV7-9 and TRBJ2-7; unclear D gene. The CDR3 length is 14 residues. Germline V gene data show CDR1 as SEHNR and CDR2 as FQNEAQ (reference sequence). The germline V and J ends were trimmed by 5 bases and 1 base, with 12 bases remaining between them. The CDR3 DNA reads TGTGCCAGCAGCCCCCGGGCACCGTCCTACGAGCAGTACTTC. It codes for CASSPRAPSYEQYF.

This clonotype was detected only a few times. The chain has TRBV19 and TRBJ2-1, with unresolved D. CDR1 is LNHDA and CDR2 is SQIVND in the germline V gene (reference sequence). V was clipped by 3 bases and J by 5 bases, with 14 bases between them. The CDR3 consists of 15 residues. This CDR3 is CASSMFRNPHNEQFF. CDR3 coding DNA: TGTGCCAGTAGTATGTTCAGGAATCCCCACAATGAGCAGTTCTTC.

This clonotype was counted only a few times. The chain recombines TRBV3-1 with TRBJ2-1; D remains unclear. This CDR3 spans 15 amino acids. Germline V gene lookup returns CDR1 LGHDT and CDR2 YNNKEL (reference sequence). V gave up 0 bases and J gave up 8 bases, with 14 bases separating them. CDR3 amino acids: CASSQDEVEYYEQFF. The CDR3 DNA is TGTGCCAGCAGCCAAGACGAGGTAGAATACTATGAGCAGTTCTTC.

This clonotype was picked up a small number of times. CDR3 coding DNA: TGTGCCATCAGCGGATCGGACCCCTATGGCTACACCTTC. Its protein product is CAISGSDPYGYTF. The chain carries TRBV10-3 and TRBJ1-2; no definite D call. This CDR3 region has 13 residues. The V gene lost 6 bases and the J gene lost 4 bases, with 12 bases spanning the gap. Germline V gene sequence: CDR1 ENHRY, CDR2 SYGVKD.

This clonotype was seen many times. This rearrangement joins TRBV6-1 to TRBJ2-1; D remains ambiguous. Trimming left V 3 bases short and J 5 bases short, with 14 bases between. CDR1 is MNHNS, CDR2 SASEGT, per germline. This CDR3 contains 15 residues. In DNA form, the CDR3 reads TGTGCCAGCAGTGATCCGTTTGGGGTCCACAATGAGCAGTTCTTC. This gives the protein CASSDPFGVHNEQFF.

Many counts were recorded for this clonotype. The rearrangement links TRBV28 to TRBJ2-7; a possible D gene is TRBD2 (6 bases). CDR1 and CDR2 (germline): MDHEN, SYDVKM. There are 15 residues in the CDR3. The ends were cut back, 3 bases at V and 5 bases at J, with 17 bases in the middle. The chain's CDR3 is CASSLGFGGRNEQYF. CDR3 DNA: TGTGCCAGCAGTTTGGGCTTTGGGGGGAGGAACGAGCAGTACTTC.

This clonotype showed up just a few times. This chain uses TRBV27 with TRBJ2-1; 12 nucleotides match TRBD2. V lost 6 bases to trimming and J lost 6 bases; unmatched junction nucleotides: 6. This CDR3 comprises 15 residues. Per the germline V gene, CDR1 is MNHEY and CDR2 is SMNVEV (reference sequence). CDR3 DNA: TGTGCCAGCAGAGGGAGACTAGCGGGAGCCAATGAGCAGTTCTTC. Residues: CASRGRLAGANEQFF.

This clonotype was picked up many times. CDR3 in amino acids: CASSDRQGREQYF. The CDR3 region has the DNA TGTGCCAGCAGTGATCGACAGGGGAGAGAGCAGTACTTC. The chain combines TRBV25-1 with TRBJ2-7, with 8 bases identical to TRBD1. V lost 3 bases to trimming and J lost 7 bases; unmatched junction nucleotides: 5. The CDR3 totals 13 residues. Germline V gene data show CDR1 as MGHDK and CDR2 as SYGVNS.

This clonotype was seen only a few times. The germline gene is not matched at one end of the junction; a read error may be the cause. The rearrangement joins TRBV7-7 to TRBJ2-7, with 13 bases aligning to TRBD2. CDR1 SSHAT and CDR2 FNYEAQ come from the germline V gene (reference sequence). The CDR3 length is 14 residues. CDR3 loop: CASSSGTSGDEQYF. The CDR3 DNA reads as TGTGCTAGCAGCTCCGGGACTAGCGGGGACGAGCAGTACTTC.

This clonotype was seen repeatedly, ten times or more. The CDR3 loop is CASSPSVDSSPYEQYF. In DNA, the CDR3 is TGTGCCAGCTCACCTTCGGTCGACAGTTCACCTTACGAGCAGTACTTC. The chain joins TRBV18 to TRBJ2-7, with D possibly TRBD1 on 5 matching bases. V was pared by 3 bases and J by 4 bases, with 19 bases between. Germline CDR1 reads KGHSH; CDR2 reads LQKENI. The CDR3 is 16 residues long.

This clonotype showed up many times. The rearrangement uses TRBV27 and TRBJ2-1; D is ambiguous. Germline CDR1 and CDR2: MNHEY and SMNVEV (reference sequence). The germline V and J ends were trimmed by 5 bases and 1 base, with 12 bases remaining between them. This CDR3 region has 15 residues. DNA for the CDR3: TGTGCCAGCAGTCCCCCTACCAGTTCCTACAATGAGCAGTTCTTC. Encoded protein: CASSPPTSSYNEQFF.

The chain joins TRBV29-1 to TRBJ2-3; unclear D gene. This CDR3 is 14 amino acids long. Germline CDR1 SQVTM, CDR2 ANQGSEA. Trimming removed 1 base at V and 2 bases at J, with 10 bases between. The CDR3 region is CSVEGLLNTDTQYF. The CDR3 DNA is TGCAGCGTTGAAGGACTGCTTAACACAGATACGCAGTATTTT.

The chain carries TRBV7-2 and TRBJ2-7; no clear D. This CDR3 is 16 amino acids long. CDR1 is SGHTA, CDR2 FQGNSA, per germline. V lost 5 bases to trimming and J lost 3 bases, with 20 bases between them. DNA of the CDR3: TGTGCCAGCAGCCCTCCAGACCTATCGGATTTCTACGAGCAGTACTTC. The encoded protein is CASSPPDLSDFYEQYF.

This clonotype was seen at least ten times. V is TRBV29-1 and J is TRBJ1-2, with D perhaps matching TRBD1 (6 bases). This CDR3 is 13 amino acids long. Germline CDR1 SQVTM, CDR2 ANQGSEA. Trimming pared 3 bases from V and 3 bases from J, leaving 11 bases between. The CDR3 is CSVDGGPYYGYTF. DNA for the CDR3: TGCAGCGTTGATGGGGGGCCGTACTATGGCTACACCTTC. Looking up the rest from reference TRBV29-1 and TRBJ1-2 gives the full variable domain: SAVISQKPSRDICQRGTSLTIQCQVDSQVTMMFWYRQQPGQSLTLIATANQGSEATYESGFVIDKFPISRPNLTFSTLTVSNMSPEDSSIYLCSVDGGPYYGYTFGSGTRLTVV.

This clonotype was picked up a small number of times. The chain couples TRBV7-8 to TRBJ2-1, with 12 bases identical to TRBD2. The trim removed 3 bases at V and 7 bases at J, leaving 13 bases unmatched. Germline V gene lookup returns CDR1 SGHVS and CDR2 FQNEAQ. The CDR3 is 18 amino acids. CDR3 in amino acids: CASSFDSASGRATNEQFF. The CDR3 region has the DNA TGTGCCAGCAGCTTCGATTCTGCTAGCGGGAGGGCGACGAATGAGCAGTTCTTC.

This clonotype occurred many times. The V and J genes are TRBV11-2 and TRBJ2-5, with 8 bases lining up with TRBD1. The junction had 13 bases not matched to a gene; V was cut back by 5 bases and J by 5 bases. The length of the CDR3 is 16 residues. CDR1 is SGHAT, CDR2 FQNNGV, per germline. DNA of the CDR3: TGTGCCAGCAGCGTAGGGTCAGGGGGCCCAGGCGAGACCCAGTACTTC. Its protein is CASSVGSGGPGETQYF.

This clonotype occurred a few times. The V gene is TRBV10-2, the J gene TRBJ1-1, with D possibly TRBD1 on 5 matching bases. Germline V gene lookup returns CDR1 WSHSY and CDR2 SAAADI. This CDR3 contains 12 residues. V was pared by 8 bases and J by 7 bases, with 14 bases between. The CDR3 protein is CASRGDEIEAFF. The CDR3 DNA sequence: TGCGCCAGCCGTGGGGACGAAATTGAAGCTTTCTTT.

The rearrangement links TRBV7-3 to TRBJ1-2; weak D call: TRBD1 (6 bases). The CDR3 is 15 amino acids. The germline V gene encodes CDR1 SGHTA and CDR2 FQGTGA. V was trimmed by 5 bases and J by 6 bases, leaving 19 bases between them. This CDR3 reads CASSETGTETDGYTF. Here the CDR3 DNA reads TGTGCCAGCAGCGAAACAGGGACGGAGACCGATGGCTACACCTTC.

This clonotype showed up just a few times. The genes are TRBV5-1 and TRBJ2-3; the D is unclear. V lost 0 bases, J lost 4 bases, and 6 bases lay in between. CDR3 length: 13 residues. In germline, CDR1 is SGHRS, CDR2 YFSETQ. The CDR3 nucleotides read TGCGCCAGCAGCTTGGAACCGGCAGATACGCAGTATTTT. It translates to CASSLEPADTQYF.

This clonotype was picked up many times. The CDR3, as DNA: TGTGCCAGCAGCTTAGTCGGCAGGGAGGATGAGCAGTTCTTC. Protein sequence: CASSLVGREDEQFF. This sequence joins TRBV7-8 and TRBJ2-1, with D possibly matching TRBD2 (6 bases). The CDR3 sequence is 14 residues long. The V and J ends lost 1 base and 8 bases respectively, with 12 bases between them. Germline loops: CDR1 SGHVS, CDR2 FQNEAQ.

This clonotype showed up many times. The chain joins TRBV7-9 to TRBJ2-3; no firm D call. V was clipped by 5 bases and J by 2 bases, with 11 bases between them. CDR1 is SEHNR, CDR2 FQNEAQ, per germline (reference sequence). This CDR3 is built from 14 residues. Here the CDR3 reads CASSPSDPTDTQYF. The CDR3 DNA follows: TGTGCCAGCAGCCCGTCGGATCCCACAGATACGCAGTATTTT.

V is TRBV11-2 and J is TRBJ2-5; TRBD2 matches 7 bases. V was clipped by 5 bases and J by 4 bases; unmatched bases: 13. Germline-derived CDR1 and CDR2 are SGHAT and FQNNGV. CDR3 length: 16 residues. CDR3 nucleotide sequence: TGTGCCAGCAGCCTCGTAGGGGCGGGAGTATTAGAGACCCAGTACTTC. Its translation: CASSLVGAGVLETQYF.

The chain is built from TRBV6-5 and TRBJ1-1; D not certain. Germline loops: CDR1 MNHEY, CDR2 SVGAGI. The CDR3 is 13 residues long. The V gene lost 3 bases and the J gene lost 1 base, with 6 bases spanning the gap. DNA for the CDR3: TGTGCCAGCAGTTATCCAGGGAACACTGAAGCTTTCTTT. This gives the protein CASSYPGNTEAFF.